This TCR beta chain was obtained from a study of shared clonotypes between healthy human individuals. This CDR3 is built from 13 residues. V lost 0 bases and J 9 bases, leaving 9 bases between the germline ends. CDR1 is SGHAT, CDR2 FQNNGV, per germline. With regard to this clone: As yet, its antigen is unknown.

Study-wide results and limits: Sharing across four donors was highest in naive CD4 (around 5%) and lowest in memory CD8 (0.4%). As a rule, naive subsets had a larger estimated richness than memory subsets.

Naive CD8 populations comprised CD45RO-negative cells positively selected for CCR7, excluding terminally differentiated effector memory CD45RA+ cells. Some clones are missing from TCRdb's copy, which holds only in-frame ones; the method was immunoSEQ multiplex PCR. The table has around 2,000,000 clones, approximately 94% seen once. This TCR was recovered from a man in his late teens or twenties in good health. The sample comprised naive CD8+ T cells sorted from blood. The chain carries TRBV11-2 and TRBJ2-1; no firm D call. Written as DNA, the CDR3 is TGTGCCAGCAGCTTAGATTTGGGAACTGAGCAGTTCTTC. It translates to CASSLDLGTEQFF.